These T cell receptor beta chains were read from a single sample in a study of blood T cell repertoires in COVID-19. Profiled with immunoSEQ multiplex PCR; TCRdb holds only in-frame clones, not every one. The sample lists around 140,000 clones; 80% to 90% were seen once. Sequences were obtained from peripheral blood. The receptors were sampled from a woman aged 45 to 65 with acute or convalescent COVID-19. Each CDR3 is given with its conserved first and last residue. Fields, in order: D gene, V gene, clone size, J gene, CDR3 protein, CDR3 DNA. The D gene is left open where the match is weak. The size of a clone is reported for some rows only, either as once, few or many, or as a class for expanded clones.

>TRBD1|TRBV5-1|-|TRBJ1-2
CASSPDRGGYGYTF
TGCGCCAGCAGCCCCGACAGGGGGGGCTATGGCTACACCTTC
>TRBD2|TRBV4-2|-|TRBJ2-7
CASSPHSGGAYEQYF
TGTGCCAGCAGCCCCCATAGCGGGGGGGCCTACGAGCAGTACTTC
>TRBD1|TRBV30|-|TRBJ1-6
CAAGTGNNSPLHF
TGTGCCGCGGGGACAGGGAATAATTCACCCCTCCACTTT
>-|TRBV30|-|TRBJ2-3
CAGNRATDTQYF
TGTGCCGGGAACAGGGCCACAGATACGCAGTATTTT
>TRBD1|TRBV13|-|TRBJ1-2
CASSPRTGADYGYTF
TGTGCCAGCAGCCCCCGGACAGGGGCCGACTATGGCTACACCTTC
>-|TRBV9|-|TRBJ1-1
CASSVDPSPLGTEAFF
TGTGCCAGCAGCGTAGACCCCAGCCCTCTAGGCACTGAAGCTTTCTTT
>TRBD1|TRBV3-1/TRBV3-2|-|TRBJ2-5
CASSQGVTGEKETQYF
TGTGCCAGCAGCCAAGGGGTGACAGGGGAGAAAGAGACCCAGTACTTC
>-|TRBV15|-|TRBJ1-2
CATSRGTGIGYTF
TGTGCCACCAGCAGGGGTACAGGGATTGGCTACACCTTC
>-|TRBV9|-|TRBJ2-1
CASSILSSTYNEQFF
TGTGCCAGCAGCATTCTTAGCAGCACCTACAATGAGCAGTTCTTC
>-|TRBV12-5|-|TRBJ2-1
CASGLDNNEQFF
TGTGCTAGTGGTTTGGATAACAATGAGCAGTTCTTC
>-|TRBV19|-|TRBJ2-7
CASSPPSAASSYEQYF
TGTGCCAGTAGTCCGCCCTCAGCGGCGAGCTCCTACGAGCAGTACTTC
>-|TRBV5-1|-|TRBJ2-5
CASSLAGAGETQYF
TGCGCCAGCAGCTTGGCAGGGGCCGGTGAGACCCAGTACTTC
>TRBD1|TRBV5-6|-|TRBJ1-3
CASGEKTGSFGNTIYF
TGTGCCAGCGGGGAGAAGACAGGGAGTTTCGGAAACACCATATATTTT
>TRBD2|TRBV27|-|TRBJ2-1
CASSMGLAGGPGEQFF
TGTGCCAGCAGTATGGGACTAGCGGGGGGGCCGGGTGAGCAGTTCTTC
>-|TRBV5-1|-|TRBJ1-2
CASSAQDSGGYTF
TGCGCCAGCAGCGCACAGGACAGCGGCGGCTACACCTTC
>TRBD2|TRBV11-2|-|TRBJ2-1
CASSQTSGGGNEQFF
TGTGCCAGCAGCCAGACTAGCGGGGGTGGGAATGAGCAGTTCTTC
>TRBD1|TRBV20-1|-|TRBJ1-6
CSASSGQGDSPLHF
TGCAGTGCTAGTTCGGGACAGGGGGACTCACCCCTCCACTTT
>TRBD1|TRBV3-1/TRBV3-2|-|TRBJ1-2
CASSQGQNYGYTF
TGTGCCAGCAGCCAGGGACAGAACTATGGCTACACCTTC
>TRBD1|TRBV19|-|TRBJ1-5
CASSIDRQGRQPQHF
TGTGCCAGTAGTATAGATAGACAGGGGCGACAGCCCCAGCATTTT
>TRBD1|TRBV7-9|-|TRBJ1-6
CASSPPQERQGRSNSPLHF
TGTGCCAGCAGCCCCCCTCAGGAGCGACAGGGCAGGAGTAATTCACCCCTCCACTTT
>-|TRBV11-2|-|TRBJ1-2
CASSLAGTTFKGYTF
TGTGCCAGCAGCTTAGCGGGAACGACTTTTAAGGGCTACACCTTC
>-|TRBV27|-|TRBJ1-1
CASRTLGGQFHTEAFF
TGTGCCAGCAGAACCCTCGGGGGGCAGTTCCACACTGAAGCTTTCTTT
>TRBD1|TRBV30|few|TRBJ1-5
CAWSPDRDQPQHF
TGTGCCTGGAGTCCGGACAGGGATCAGCCCCAGCATTTT
>-|TRBV18|-|TRBJ1-5
CASSSLRIQGVRSNQPQHF
TGTGCCAGCTCATCTCTCCGAATACAGGGTGTAAGAAGCAATCAGCCCCAGCATTTT
>-|TRBV7-3|-|TRBJ1-1
CASSSSGSEAFF
TGTGCCAGCAGCTCAAGCGGGTCTGAAGCTTTCTTT
>-|TRBV4-2|-|TRBJ1-5
CASSQRDNQPQHF
TGTGCCAGCAGCCAGCGCGACAATCAGCCCCAGCATTTT
>TRBD1|TRBV7-6|-|TRBJ1-3
CASSSGQGAWDTIYF
TGTGCCAGCAGCTCGGGACAGGGGGCCTGGGACACCATATATTTT
>-|TRBV29-1|-|TRBJ2-1
CSVEPGNYNEQFF
TGCAGCGTTGAGCCGGGAAACTACAATGAGCAGTTCTTC
>TRBD2|TRBV24-1|-|TRBJ2-7
CATSDSRTSGGFSSYEQYF
TGTGCCACCAGTGATTCCCGGACTAGCGGGGGTTTTAGCTCCTACGAGCAGTACTTC
>-|TRBV2|-|TRBJ2-1
CASSIEGTLNEQFF
TGTGCCAGCAGTATAGAGGGGACTCTCAATGAGCAGTTCTTC
>-|TRBV12-3/TRBV12-4|-|TRBJ2-7
CASSTTALYEQYF
TGTGCCAGCAGTACGACAGCCCTTTACGAGCAGTACTTC
>TRBD1|TRBV5-1|-|TRBJ1-2
CASSLAQGGNYGYTF
TGCGCCAGCAGCTTGGCTCAGGGGGGTAACTATGGCTACACCTTC
>-|TRBV11-3|-|TRBJ2-2
CASSLFSSFNTGELFF
TGTGCCAGCAGCTTATTTAGTAGCTTTAACACCGGGGAGCTGTTTTTT
>TRBD1|TRBV5-1|-|TRBJ2-5
CASSLGQAQETQYF
TGCGCCAGCAGCCTCGGACAGGCCCAAGAGACCCAGTACTTC
>TRBD1|TRBV4-1|-|TRBJ2-7
CASSQDPDRLAEQYF
TGCGCCAGCAGCCAAGATCCGGACAGGTTAGCCGAGCAGTACTTC
>TRBD1|TRBV7-3|-|TRBJ2-3
CASSLGGQGYTDTQYF
TGTGCCAGCAGCTTAGGGGGACAGGGGTACACAGATACGCAGTATTTT
>-|TRBV3-1/TRBV3-2|-|TRBJ2-7
CASSQAAGIYEQYF
TGTGCCAGCAGCCAAGCGGCGGGGATATACGAGCAGTACTTC
>TRBD1|TRBV15|-|TRBJ1-3
CATSRVQRTGGNTIYF
TGTGCCACCAGCAGAGTACAAAGGACAGGGGGAAACACCATATATTTT
>TRBD1|TRBV30|-|TRBJ1-3
CAWGRQGSGNTIYF
TGTGCCTGGGGTCGACAGGGATCTGGAAACACCATATATTTT
>-|TRBV11-3|-|TRBJ2-3
CASSLEGKETDTQYF
TGTGCCAGCAGCTTGGAGGGGAAGGAGACAGATACGCAGTATTTT
>-|TRBV2|few|TRBJ1-5
CASSEVSGNQPQHF
TGTGCCAGCAGTGAAGTCTCAGGAAATCAGCCCCAGCATTTT
>-|TRBV27|-|TRBJ2-1
CASRIPGYNEQFF
TGTGCCAGCAGGATTCCGGGCTACAATGAGCAGTTCTTC
>-|TRBV4-2|-|TRBJ1-1
CASSQGGLGIGSTEAFF
TGTGCCAGCAGCCAAGGTGGTTTAGGCATCGGGAGCACTGAAGCTTTCTTT
>-|TRBV7-9|-|TRBJ2-7
CASSLGGGGGEQYF
TGTGCCAGCAGCTTAGGGGGAGGCGGTGGCGAGCAGTACTTC
>TRBD1|TRBV23-1|-|TRBJ2-7
CASSRRPPGQCYEQYF
TGCGCCAGCAGTCGGCGCCCTCCGGGACAGTGCTACGAGCAGTACTTC
>TRBD2|TRBV6-5|-|TRBJ2-5
CASSYRLAEEETQYF
TGTGCCAGCAGTTATCGGCTAGCGGAAGAAGAGACCCAGTACTTC
>-|TRBV27|-|TRBJ1-5
CASSSPPRVPNQPQHF
TGTGCCAGCAGTTCCCCCCCCAGGGTCCCCAACCAGCCCCAGCATTTT
>TRBD1|TRBV7-8|-|TRBJ1-2
CASSLAGGQGDGYTF
TGTGCCAGCAGCTTAGCGGGTGGACAGGGGGACGGCTACACCTTC
>TRBD1|TRBV7-3|-|TRBJ2-7
CASSLGQGNEQYF
TGTGCCAGCAGCTTAGGACAGGGTAACGAGCAGTACTTC
>-|TRBV30|-|TRBJ2-1
CAWSRDSSYNEQFF
TGTGCCTGGAGTCGCGACTCGTCCTACAATGAGCAGTTCTTC
>-|TRBV29-1|-|TRBJ1-5
CSVGGQGPHQPQHF
TGCAGCGTTGGAGGTCAGGGTCCTCATCAGCCCCAGCATTTT
>-|TRBV15|-|TRBJ1-1
CATSIPGAGNTEAFF
TGTGCCACCAGCATTCCCGGCGCAGGGAACACTGAAGCTTTCTTT
>-|TRBV6-2/TRBV6-3|-|TRBJ1-6
CASSSLGDGSPLHF
TGTGCCAGCAGTTCCCTGGGAGATGGTTCACCCCTCCACTTT
>TRBD1|TRBV10-3|-|TRBJ1-1
CAITDRGQTEAFF
TGTGCCATCACCGACAGGGGGCAGACTGAAGCTTTCTTT
>-|TRBV7-3|-|TRBJ1-1
CASSEGQVNTEAFF
TGTGCCAGCAGCGAGGGACAAGTGAACACTGAAGCTTTCTTT